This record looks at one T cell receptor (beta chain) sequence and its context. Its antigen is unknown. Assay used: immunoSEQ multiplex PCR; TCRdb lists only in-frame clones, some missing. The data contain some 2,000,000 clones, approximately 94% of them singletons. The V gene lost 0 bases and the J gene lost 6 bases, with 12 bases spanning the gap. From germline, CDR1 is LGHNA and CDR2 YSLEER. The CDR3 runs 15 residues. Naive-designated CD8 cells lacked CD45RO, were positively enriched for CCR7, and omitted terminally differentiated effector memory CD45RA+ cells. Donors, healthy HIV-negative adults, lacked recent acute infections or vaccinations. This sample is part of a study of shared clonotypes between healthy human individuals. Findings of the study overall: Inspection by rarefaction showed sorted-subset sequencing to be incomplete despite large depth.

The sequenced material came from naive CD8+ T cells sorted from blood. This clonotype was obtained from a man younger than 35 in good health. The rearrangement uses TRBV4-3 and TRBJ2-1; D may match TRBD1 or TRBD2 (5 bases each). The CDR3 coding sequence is TGCGCCAGCAGCCAAGATACGTGGGACCGCAATGAGCAGTTCTTC. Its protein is CASSQDTWDRNEQFF.